These T cell receptor beta chains were read from a single sample in a study of T cell changes during pregnancy in multiple sclerosis. Profiled with immunoSEQ multiplex PCR; TCRdb holds only in-frame clones, not every one. This sample has some 69,000 clones, with roughly nine tenths found just once. Sequencing used peripheral blood, obtained in the second trimester of pregnancy. Source of these receptors: a female donor in good health, enrolled as a control in a pregnancy study. CDR3s include the opening cysteine and the closing phenylalanine or tryptophan. A D gene is named only where the DNA matches it firmly. Expanded clones are given a class, and other clones once, few, many or no size at all.

TRBV5-6	.	.	TRBJ2-7	TGTGCCAGCAGCTCCAGCTCCTACGAGCAGTACTTC	CASSSSSYEQYF
TRBV7-7	.	.	TRBJ2-5	TGTGCTAGCAGCCCCTTTTCTAGCGCGGGAGAGACCCAGTACTTC	CASSPFSSAGETQYF
TRBV4-3	.	TRBD1	TRBJ2-2	TGCGCCAGCAGCCAACAGGGTGTGGGGACAGGGGACACCGGGGAGCTGTTTTTT	CASSQQGVGTGDTGELFF
TRBV7-8	.	TRBD1	TRBJ1-1	TGTGCCAGCAGCTGGACAGGGGAGACTGAAGCTTTCTTT	CASSWTGETEAFF
TRBV7-3	.	.	TRBJ2-7	TGTGCCAGCAGCTTACTAGGTCGTCCTTCGGAAGAGCAGTACTTC	CASSLLGRPSEEQYF
TRBV6-6	.	.	TRBJ1-2	TGTGCCAGCATTTCTCGGGGGGGCTATGGCTACACCTTC	CASISRGGYGYTF
TRBV29-1	.	.	TRBJ2-7	TGCAGCGTTGAAGAACACGGGGGGCCCCCCCTATACGAGCAGTACTTC	CSVEEHGGPPLYEQYF
TRBV19	.	.	TRBJ2-7	TGTGCCAGTAGTCAAAAGCAGGGGGACTGGTACGAGCAGTACTTC	CASSQKQGDWYEQYF
TRBV7-2	.	TRBD2	TRBJ2-5	TGTGCCAGCAGCGCCCCCGGCCTAGCGGGGGGGGAGACCCAGTACTTC	CASSAPGLAGGETQYF
TRBV11-1	.	.	TRBJ2-2	TGTGCCAGCAGCTTTATTAACACCGGGGAGCTGTTTTTT	CASSFINTGELFF
TRBV19	.	.	TRBJ1-5	TGTGCCAGCCAGAATCAGGGTAGGGAGCCCCAGCATTTT	CASQNQGREPQHF
TRBV5-6	.	TRBD1	TRBJ2-5	TGTGCCAGCAGCTTGTATGGACAGGGAGGAGGCCAAGAGACCCAGTACTTC	CASSLYGQGGGQETQYF
TRBV18	.	TRBD1	TRBJ2-6	TGTGCCAGCTCACCACTCATTATTGGACAGGGGACCGCTGGGGCCAACGTCCTGACTTTC	CASSPLIIGQGTAGANVLTF
TRBV10-3	.	.	TRBJ2-7	TGTGCCATCAGTGGGAGTACGTACGAGCAGTACTTC	CAISGSTYEQYF
TRBV6-6	.	TRBD1	TRBJ1-1	TGTGCCAGCAGTTTATCGGGACAGGGGAACACTGAAGCTTTCTTT	CASSLSGQGNTEAFF
TRBV4-3	.	.	TRBJ1-1	TGCGCCAGCAGCCAAGTCCAGTCTGGTATGAACACTGAAGCTTTCTTT	CASSQVQSGMNTEAFF
TRBV7-9	.	TRBD1	TRBJ2-1	TGTGCCAGCAGCTACACCGTTGACAGGGTGGCAAATGAGCAGTTCTTC	CASSYTVDRVANEQFF
TRBV6-1	.	.	TRBJ1-6	TGTGCCAGCATGGAACAGGTTTATTCACCCCTCCACTTT	CASMEQVYSPLHF
TRBV4-3	.	TRBD1	TRBJ2-2	TGCGCCAGCAGCCAAAACGACAGGGGCACCGGGGAGCTGTTTTTT	CASSQNDRGTGELFF
TRBV27	.	TRBD1	TRBJ1-6	TGTGCCAGCAGTTTGACAGGGTCCTATAATTCACCCCTCCACTTT	CASSLTGSYNSPLHF
TRBV6-4	.	.	TRBJ1-5	TGTGCCAGCAGTTATGGGAGGGGGGATAGCAATCAGCCCCAGCATTTT	CASSYGRGDSNQPQHF
TRBV6-5	.	TRBD1	TRBJ2-7	TGTGCCAGCAGTTACTCGAACAGGGGGTCCTACGAGCAGTACTTC	CASSYSNRGSYEQYF
TRBV6-6	.	TRBD1	TRBJ2-7	TGTGCCATCGGGACAGGGCCATACGAGCAGTACTTC	CAIGTGPYEQYF
TRBV4-1	.	.	TRBJ2-1	TGCGCCAGCAGTTTATCCCCCGCGAATGAGCAGTTCTTC	CASSLSPANEQFF
TRBV7-3	.	.	TRBJ1-2	TGTGCCAGCAGCCCGAGTACCAACTATGGCTACACCTTC	CASSPSTNYGYTF
TRBV11-2	once	TRBD2	TRBJ2-5	TGTGCCAGCAGCTCGAAGGGACTAGCGGGGACCGAACGAGAGACCCAGTACTTC	CASSSKGLAGTERETQYF
TRBV5-6	.	TRBD2	TRBJ2-7	TGTGCCAGCAGCCCGGGACTAGCCTACGAGCAGTACTTC	CASSPGLAYEQYF
TRBV7-6	.	.	TRBJ1-6	TGTGCCAGCAGCTTAAGGGGTGTTGGTTCACCCCTCCACTTT	CASSLRGVGSPLHF
TRBV28	.	TRBD1	TRBJ1-1	TGTGCCAGCAGCCCTACAGGGGTCGGCACTGAAGCTTTCTTT	CASSPTGVGTEAFF
TRBV7-8	.	TRBD1	TRBJ2-7	TGTGCCAGCAGCTTAGGGACAGGGAGTAGAACCTACGAGCAGTACTTC	CASSLGTGSRTYEQYF
TRBV4-2	.	.	TRBJ1-6	TGTGCCAGCAGCCAAGCCGAAGGGGGGGTTGAGCGTTCACCCCTCCACTTT	CASSQAEGGVERSPLHF
TRBV29-1	.	.	TRBJ1-1	TGCAGCGTTCGGGCAGGGAAAACTGAGGCTTTCTTT	CSVRAGKTEAFF
TRBV21-1	.	.	TRBJ2-7	TGTGCCAGCATCACAGGGGGAGTTTCCTACGAGCAGTACTTC	CASITGGVSYEQYF
TRBV11-2	once	.	TRBJ2-7	TGTGCCAGCAGCCCAGGAGCTCCCGGGGGCGAGCAGTACTTC	CASSPGAPGGEQYF
TRBV2	.	TRBD1	TRBJ2-5	TGTGCCAGCAGTGAATACAGGGGGTCAGAGACCCAGTACTTC	CASSEYRGSETQYF
TRBV29-1	.	.	TRBJ1-2	TGCAGCGTTGGGGCAGGGGCCGGGTATGGCTACACCTTC	CSVGAGAGYGYTF
TRBV7-2	.	.	TRBJ2-1	TGTGCCAGCAGCCCACCCACGGGGGTTGAGCAGTTCTTC	CASSPPTGVEQFF
TRBV27	.	.	TRBJ1-5	TGTGCCAGCAGTTTGACAGTACGCCAGCCCCAGCATTTT	CASSLTVRQPQHF
TRBV6-5	.	.	TRBJ1-4	TGTGCCAGCAGCGCGGGGGGGAATGAAAAACTGTTTTTT	CASSAGGNEKLFF
TRBV7-2	.	.	TRBJ2-7	TGTGCCAGCAGCTTGACAGAAGGGTTAACCTACGAGCAGTACTTC	CASSLTEGLTYEQYF
TRBV27	.	TRBD2	TRBJ2-7	TGTGCCAGCTCGGGGGGGGACGCCTACGAGCAGTACTTC	CASSGGDAYEQYF
TRBV4-3	.	TRBD1	TRBJ1-5	TGCGCCAGCAGCCAAGAGTTGGGACAGGGCAATCAGCCCCAGCATTTT	CASSQELGQGNQPQHF
TRBV30	.	.	TRBJ2-6	TGTGCCTGGAGTGTCCCGGCGGGGGGGGCCAACGTCCTGACTTTC	CAWSVPAGGANVLTF
TRBV4-3	.	TRBD1	TRBJ1-2	TGCGCCAGCAGCCCTGGACAGGGGCGAGACTATGGCTACACCTTC	CASSPGQGRDYGYTF
TRBV4-2	.	TRBD1	TRBJ1-1	TGTGCCAGCAGCCCAGTGACAGGGTGGAGTACTGAAGCTTTCTTT	CASSPVTGWSTEAFF
TRBV6-5	.	.	TRBJ2-5	TGTGCCAGCACAGGAGAGACCCAGTACTTC	CASTGETQYF
TRBV30	once	.	TRBJ2-7	TGTGCCTGGAGTGTACTTTTGTGGGCCGGTTCGGACGAGCAGTACTTC	CAWSVLLWAGSDEQYF
TRBV13	once	.	TRBJ2-3	TGTGCCAGCAGCTTAGGCGGACTCCCTCGCGCAGATACGCAGTATTTT	CASSLGGLPRADTQYF
TRBV9	.	.	TRBJ2-3	TGTGCCTGCCAACGGGAGTCCTCAGATACGCAGTATTTT	CACQRESSDTQYF